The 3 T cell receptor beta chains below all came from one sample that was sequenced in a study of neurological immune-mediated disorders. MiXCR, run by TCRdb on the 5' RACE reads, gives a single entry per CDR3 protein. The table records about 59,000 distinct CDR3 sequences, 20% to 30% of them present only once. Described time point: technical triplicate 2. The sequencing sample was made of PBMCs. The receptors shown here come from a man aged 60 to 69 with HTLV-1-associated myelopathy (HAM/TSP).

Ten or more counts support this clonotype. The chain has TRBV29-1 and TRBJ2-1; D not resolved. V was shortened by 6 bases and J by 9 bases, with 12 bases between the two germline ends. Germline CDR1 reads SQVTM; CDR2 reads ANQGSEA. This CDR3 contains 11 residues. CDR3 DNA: TGCAGCGTAGGCCAGCGTGGTGAGCAGTTCTTC. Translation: CSVGQRGEQFF.

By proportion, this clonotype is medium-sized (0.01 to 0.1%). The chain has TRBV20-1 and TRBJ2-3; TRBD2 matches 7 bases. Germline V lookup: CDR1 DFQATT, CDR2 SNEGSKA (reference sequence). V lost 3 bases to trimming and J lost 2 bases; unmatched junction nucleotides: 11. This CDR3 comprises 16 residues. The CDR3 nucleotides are TGCAGTGCTAGTTACCCCGGGCGGGAGCTCACAGATACGCAGTATTTT. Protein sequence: CSASYPGRELTDTQYF.

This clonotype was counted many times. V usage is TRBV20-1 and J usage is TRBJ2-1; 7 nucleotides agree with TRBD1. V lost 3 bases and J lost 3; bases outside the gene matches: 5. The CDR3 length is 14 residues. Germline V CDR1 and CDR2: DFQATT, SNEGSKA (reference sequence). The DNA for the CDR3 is TGCAGTGCTAGGGGACAGAGATACTACAATGAGCAGTTCTTC. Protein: CSARGQRYYNEQFF.